This T cell receptor beta chain comes out of a study of T-cell reconstitution after alpha-beta-depleted transplantation in children. CDR1 is SQVTM and CDR2 is ANQGSEA in the germline V gene. Unmatched junction bases numbered 14, after V lost 4 bases and J lost 3 bases. This CDR3 has 18 residues. Regarding the study as a whole: Newly made T cells mostly supplied T-cell counts and diversity one year after transplant. Surviving recipient T cells and intrathymic progenitors accounted for some patients' high TCRbeta diversity at day 60. Several hundred expanded graft clones reportedly gave rise to the alpha-beta T cells present about two months after transplant.

As for this clonotype: Its antigen is still unknown.

The authors prepared the TCRbeta library with unique molecular identifiers. From the PCR reads, TCRdb called clonotypes with MiXCR, one entry per CDR3 protein. The top ten hold around 0.76% of the sample, which has under 850,000 distinct CDR3 sequences, around 13% seen once. J is TRBJ2-2 and V is TRBV29-1, with TRBD2 identical over 10 bases. This sequence was found in a girl aged 2 to 10 with congenital amegakaryocytic thrombocytopenia, due to receive a stem cell transplant. The specimen comprised PBMCs, sampled before TCRalphabeta/CD19-depleted stem cell transplant. CDR3 in amino acids: CSVVLALAGARDTGELFF. The CDR3, as DNA: TGCAGCGTTGTTTTGGCGCTAGCGGGAGCCCGTGACACCGGGGAGCTGTTTTTT.